The sequence of this T cell receptor (beta chain) was determined in a study of response to subunit inactivated influenza vaccine. General study findings and limits: A suggestion made by the authors is that each seasonal influenza vaccination recruits few new T cells.

Using its own MiXCR run on the RT-PCR reads, TCRdb lists one record per CDR3 protein. The sample yields 500,000 to 550,000 distinct CDR3 sequences, around 7.7% seen once. Worth noting for this clonotype: Its antigen remains unidentified.

The germline V gene has CDR1 MRHNA and CDR2 SNTAGT. The CDR3 sequence is 14 residues long. V dropped 4 bases and J dropped 0 bases, with 7 bases sitting between them. The V call is TRBV6-4, the J call TRBJ2-1, with D perhaps assigned TRBD1 or TRBD2 (5 bases each). The sample here was PBMCs from blood, taken roughly 24 months after vaccination. The sequence came from a man between 50 and 70 years old who received an inactivated influenza vaccine. The CDR3 reads CASSGGDSYNEQFF. The DNA of the CDR3 is TGTGCCAGCAGTGGAGGGGACTCCTACAATGAGCAGTTCTTC.